This T cell receptor beta chain was captured in a study of blood T cell repertoires in COVID-19 (dated by TCRdb to the early 2020s). Describing the broader study: Collaborator samples came from the United States, Italy and Spain and covered acute and convalescent phases of COVID-19. The prospective study material was composed of cDNA or gDNA derived from T cells, B-cell-depleted T cells, or PBMCs. Subjects who had been exposed to COVID-19, were actively infected with it, or had recovered from it provided the deeply sampled blood TCRbeta repertoires that made up the dataset. The repertoires were made available in a free public database intended to serve as a resource for research on the immune response to SARS-CoV-2. The samples were drawn from two sources: the first 160 participants of the ongoing ImmuneRACE study, and fewer than 1,500 subjects contributed by 6 global collaborators. Sample metadata almost always included a de-identified subject ID, COVID-19 status, age in years and sex. Where available, HLA class I and class II types were obtained from metadata supplied by the sample provider rather than from assay-based typing.

A second Seattle source provided samples from volunteer blood donors who had recovered from COVID-19. Whole blood was collected in K2EDTA tubes by collaborating institutions according to the institutions' own protocols. For TCRbeta analysis, collaborators shipped samples as frozen whole blood, isolated PBMCs, or DNA extracted from either of those sample types. What the work shows at the level of the full study, not this receptor alone: The quantity of clinical and demographic metadata differed by source and by participant and was supplied without curation.

CDR1 MNHNS and CDR2 SASEGT are derived from the germline V gene. From V the trimming removes 1 base and from J it removes 6 bases, while the gene matches leave 11 bases of the junction unaccounted for. Including the terminal cysteine and phenylalanine, the CDR3 comprises 16 residues. Only the CDR3 DNA is retained, 48 bases long and in frame from the first base. Details on this clone: It has no known antigen specificity. No base qualities exist here, and no much larger clone lies one base off it.

The immunoSEQ Assay, a bias-controlled multiplex PCR, was used to amplify TCRbeta CDR3 regions from genomic DNA. Regarding the original processing steps: The number of nucleated cells in each sample was estimated by amplification of reference gene primers within the assay. Sequence reads were collapsed and filtered to measure the absolute abundance of every unique TCRbeta CDR3 rearrangement. For each sample, productive Simpson clonality was calculated as the square root of Simpson's diversity index across productive rearrangements. The table was pulled from immuneACCESS by TCRdb, which kept in-frame rearrangements only. Such tables lose some clones; where checked, under half of the loss comes from unresolved V genes, and the rest has no known cause. V, J and clone size were drawn from that table, and D and trimming were deduced from the DNA. In this sample the table shows roughly 200,000 clones, 87% of which occur a single time. Of the sample, approximately 6.2% falls within the top ten clones.

This chain joins TRBV6-1 to TRBJ2-7; 8 junctional bases match TRBD2. The TCR was taken from a man in his sixties who had recovered from COVID-19. The sequenced sample consisted of peripheral blood. The CDR3 amino acid sequence is: CASSEGGGTSFREQYF. The nucleotide sequence reads as follows: TGTGCCAGCAGTGAAGGGGGCGGGACTAGTTTCCGCGAGCAGTACTTC.